This T cell receptor beta chain was recorded in a study of OX40 agonist ivuxolimab in advanced cancers. The CDR3 consists of 13 residues. V was trimmed by 5 bases and J by 3 bases, leaving 10 bases between them. CDR1 is MNHEY and CDR2 is SVGAGI in the germline V gene. Clones were read by immunoSEQ multiplex PCR, and TCRdb kept only the in-frame ones, dropping some. Here the sample spans roughly 53,000 clones, 93% being singletons. The source of this sequence is an adult with an advanced solid tumor such as melanoma, head and neck, liver or kidney cancer. This chain uses TRBV6-5 with TRBJ2-5, with D uncertain. The specimen comprised CD4+ or CD8+ T cells sorted from blood, sampled in a trial of the OX40 agonist ivuxolimab. CDR3 DNA sequence: TGTGCCAGCAGTGCCCCGGCCGAAGAGACCCAGTACTTC. Amino acid sequence: CASSAPAEETQYF.